This TCR beta chain was recorded in a study of OX40 agonist ivuxolimab in advanced cancers. About the study as a whole: The costimulatory receptor OX40 (CD134) was targeted by ivuxolimab, a fully human IgG2 agonistic monoclonal antibody. The paper reports the monotherapy dose-escalation portion (N ≈ 50 patients) of the phase I ivuxolimab trial. The point of sequencing TCRbeta in the periphery was to test whether ivuxolimab changed TCR sequence diversity and drove clonal T-cell expansion. Partial responses occurred in three dose-escalation patients, of whom one had hepatocellular carcinoma and two had cutaneous melanoma. Prior anti-PD-1, anti-PD-L1 or anti-CTLA-4 therapy was permitted, and checkpoint inhibitors had been received by about two fifths of dose-escalation patients. A male proportion of roughly 80% and a mean age of approximately 62 years, ranging from about 20 to 79, were recorded for the dose-escalation cohort. Intravenous ivuxolimab was administered to patients every 2 weeks at six dose levels: 0.01, 0.1, 0.3, 1.5, 3 and 10 mg/kg. Among the 52 dose-escalation patients, 19 had hepatocellular carcinoma, approximately 15 melanoma, 9 renal cell carcinoma and 9 head and neck cancer.

In regard to this clone: Which antigen it targets is not known. No base quality values were provided; no much bigger clone lies one nucleotide off.

The trial excluded patients who had a history of autoimmune disease or were on systemic immunosuppression. Peripheral blood for TCR sequencing was collected from all dose cohorts at baseline, on cycle 4 day 1, and on cycle 7 day 1. The samples were taken from a phase I, first-in-human, multicenter, open-label dose-escalation trial of ivuxolimab. Adults with locally advanced or metastatic melanoma, renal cell, hepatocellular, or head and neck squamous cell carcinoma were enrolled in the trial. Before TCR sequencing, CD4+ T cells and CD8+ T cells from peripheral blood were sorted into separate populations. Germline trimming: 7 bases from V, 4 bases from J; junction bases outside gene matches: 12. From cysteine to phenylalanine, the CDR3 is 17 amino acids long. The retained sequence is limited to the CDR3, 51 bases, with the frame set at the first base. Genomic DNA was extracted from sorted cells for sequencing of the TCRbeta CDR3 region. TCRbeta CDR3 regions were sequenced using the immunoSEQ Assay. TCRdb provides this immuneACCESS table in a form limited to in-frame rearrangements. Some clones are lacking; in checked studies, under half of them reflect an unresolved V gene, and why the rest are absent is not known. The sample table shows 50,000 to 65,000 clones, and approximately 87% are seen once. The ten largest clones represent 6.5% to 8% of the sample.

Results the study describes overall, beyond this receptor: In the 0.1-3.0 mg/kg groups, partial responders were among the patients with the lowest normalized peripheral clonal expansion, particularly in CD8+ T cells. Clonal expansion of both CD4+ and CD8+ blood T cells was observed from baseline to week 6 at doses 0.1 to 3.0 mg/kg. After ivuxolimab, CD8+ T cells had more expanded clones than CD4+ T cells on average. Low levels of normalized T-cell clonal expansion were also seen in some patients who did not respond. The antigen specificity of the clonally expanded peripheral T cells was not determined.

The clonotype was recovered from an adult with an advanced solid tumor such as melanoma, head and neck, liver or kidney cancer. The sequencing here drew on CD4+ or CD8+ T cells sorted from blood, taken in a trial of the OX40 agonist ivuxolimab. The V and J genes are TRBV23-1 and TRBJ2-1; 11 bases in the junction line up with TRBD1. TRBV23-1 is known as an ORF, though its function is uncertain. The DNA reads as follows: TGCGCCAGCAATTCGGACAGGGGGCTCCCCTGGTACAATGAGCAGTTCTTC. The translation is CASNSDRGLPWYNEQFF.